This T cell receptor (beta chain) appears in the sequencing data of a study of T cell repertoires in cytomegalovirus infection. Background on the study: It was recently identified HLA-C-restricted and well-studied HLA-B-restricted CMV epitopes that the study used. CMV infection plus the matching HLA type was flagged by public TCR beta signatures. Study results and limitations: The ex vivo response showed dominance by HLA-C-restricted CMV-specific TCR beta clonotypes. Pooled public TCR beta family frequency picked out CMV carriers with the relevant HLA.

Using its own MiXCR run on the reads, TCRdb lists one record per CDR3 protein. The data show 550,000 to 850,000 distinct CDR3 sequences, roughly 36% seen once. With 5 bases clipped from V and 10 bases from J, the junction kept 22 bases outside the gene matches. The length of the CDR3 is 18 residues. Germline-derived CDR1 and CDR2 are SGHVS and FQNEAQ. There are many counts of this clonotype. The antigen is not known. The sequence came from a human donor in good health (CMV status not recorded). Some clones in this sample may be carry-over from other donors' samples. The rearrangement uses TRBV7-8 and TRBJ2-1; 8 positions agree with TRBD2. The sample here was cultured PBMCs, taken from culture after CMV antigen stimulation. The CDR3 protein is CASSPLIGRLATEREQFF. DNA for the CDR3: TGTGCCAGCAGCCCCCTCATTGGAAGACTAGCGACCGAAAGGGAGCAGTTCTTC.